This T cell receptor (beta chain) derives from a study of radiotherapy plus CTLA-4 blockade in lung cancer (dated by TCRdb to the late 2010s). In the study overall: Among enrolled patients, roughly 20% had an objective response and 31% reached disease control. The study at large found these results: After treatment with radiotherapy and ipilimumab, TCR clones that came from tumors expanded in the peripheral blood. The strongest predictors of response, as reported, were early dynamic changes in blood T cell clones along with a rise in serum interferon-beta after radiation.

To note about this clone: No antigen is known for it. Within one base of it there is no much larger clone, and no base qualities were kept.

There are 15 amino acids in the CDR3, from cysteine to phenylalanine inclusive. Only the CDR3 DNA is retained, 45 bases long and in frame from the first base. V lost 7 bases and J lost 1 base; the stretch between them is 14 bases long. The germline V gene supplies CDR1 SGHDT and CDR2 YYEEEE. Focal radiation therapy combined with CTLA-4 blockade (ipilimumab) was tested in patients with chemo-refractory metastatic non-small-cell lung cancer. Libraries were made using the immunoSEQ multiplex PCR assay. TCRdb obtained this table from immuneACCESS and retained in-frame rearrangements with V and J assigned. These tables miss some clones; where compared with another copy, unresolved V genes account for less than half of the shortfall, and the remainder is unexplained. For this sample there are about 39,000 clones; approximately 75% appear just once. About 22% of the sample is taken by the ten largest.

The TCR sequence derives from a human donor with non-small cell lung cancer that progressed on radiotherapy plus ipilimumab. The chain was built from TRBV5-6 and TRBJ2-2; TRBD2 is perhaps the D gene, given 5 matching bases. This specimen consisted of peripheral blood, obtained from a patient treated with radiotherapy plus ipilimumab. This receptor carries the CDR3 CASGRWPLNTGELFF. The DNA sequence is as follows: TGTGCCAGCGGGAGATGGCCTTTGAACACCGGGGAGCTGTTTTTT. The variable domain in full, with residues beyond the CDR3 obtained from the reference TRBV5-6 and TRBJ2-2 genes, is DAGVTQSPTHLIKTRGQQVTLRCSPKSGHDTVSWYQQALGQGPQFIFQYYEEEERQRGNFPDRFSGHQFPNYSSELNVNALLLGDSALYLCASGRWPLNTGELFFGEGSRLTVL.